These 28 T cell receptor beta chains originate from one sample sequenced in a study of cytomegalovirus exposure and HLA in healthy donors. PCR employed 60 Vbeta and 13 Jbeta primers. Libraries were prepared by immunoSEQ multiplex PCR; TCRdb keeps only in-frame clonotypes and omits some of them. This sample's table has roughly 62,000 clones. The material sequenced was PBMCs. The receptor set was obtained from a male donor in good health and CMV-seronegative.

The chain has TRBV7-9 and TRBJ1-2, with D possibly TRBD1 on 5 matching bases. This CDR3 is 15 amino acids long. The V end was cut by 1 base, the J end by 1 base, with 10 bases between. Germline assignment: CDR1 SEHNR and CDR2 FQNEAQ (reference sequence). The CDR3 loop is CASSLVQGDNYGYTF. CDR3 in DNA: TGTGCCAGCAGCTTAGTCCAGGGTGATAACTATGGCTACACCTTC.

The chain is built from TRBV10-3 and TRBJ2-3; TRBD2 matches 9 bases. V shed 1 base, J shed 3 bases, and the junction held 2 bases outside the gene matches. The CDR3 sequence is 15 residues long. Germline-derived CDR1 and CDR2 are ENHRY and SYGVKD. In DNA form, the CDR3 reads TGTGCCATCAGTGAGTTTGCGGGAGGGACAGATACGCAGTATTTT. Its translation: CAISEFAGGTDTQYF.

V usage is TRBV6-5 and J usage is TRBJ1-2, with unresolved D. V shed 2 bases and J shed 5 bases, with 9 bases lying between them. CDR3 length: 13 amino acids. CDR1 and CDR2 (germline): MNHEY, SVGAGI. This CDR3 is CASSYKSNYGYTF. CDR3 DNA: TGTGCCAGCAGTTACAAGAGCAATTATGGCTACACCTTC.

The chain recombines TRBV6-5 with TRBJ2-7, with D tentatively TRBD1 (6 bases). This CDR3 comprises 14 residues. Trimming shortened V by 6 bases and J by 4 bases, and 16 bases separated the two germline ends. The germline V gene has CDR1 MNHEY and CDR2 SVGAGI. The CDR3 spells CASRQQGTGYEQYF. The CDR3 region has the DNA TGTGCCAGCAGACAGCAGGGGACGGGGTACGAGCAGTACTTC.

The chain uses TRBV14 and TRBJ2-2; a weak D match, TRBD1 (5 bases). The CDR3 runs 16 residues. Trimming left V 2 bases short and J 1 base short, with 11 bases between. Germline assignment: CDR1 SGHDN and CDR2 FVKESK. In nucleotides, the CDR3 is TGTGCCAGCAGCCAAAGGGTGACAGAGAACACCGGGGAGCTGTTTTTT. Protein product: CASSQRVTENTGELFF. Full variable domain (remainder filled in from reference TRBV14 and TRBJ2-2): EAGVTQFPSHSVIEKGQTVTLRCDPISGHDNLYWYRRVMGKEIKFLLHFVKESKQDESGMPNNRFLAERTGGTYSTLKVQPAELEDSGVYFCASSQRVTENTGELFFGEGSRLTVL.

The V gene is TRBV27, the J gene TRBJ2-7; D gene uncertain. The CDR3 runs 14 residues. Trimming pared 3 bases from V and 4 bases from J, leaving 13 bases between. Germline loops: CDR1 MNHEY, CDR2 SMNVEV (reference sequence). The CDR3 bases are TGTGCCAGCAGTTTCAGACACCCCCTATACGAGCAGTACTTC. This gives the protein CASSFRHPLYEQYF.

The rearrangement links TRBV4-2 to TRBJ1-2; the match to TRBD1 covers 12 bases. The length of the CDR3 is 18 residues. CDR1 is LGHNA and CDR2 is YNFKEQ in the germline V gene. V was pared by 0 bases and J by 2 bases, with 7 bases of the junction left unmatched. CDR3: CASSQEPAGTGGNYGYTF. In DNA, the CDR3 is TGTGCCAGCAGCCAAGAACCCGCCGGGACAGGGGGCAACTATGGCTACACCTTC.

The rearrangement links TRBV6-5 to TRBJ1-2; possible D gene TRBD1, 6 bases. This CDR3 contains 12 residues. Per the germline V gene, CDR1 is MNHEY and CDR2 is SVGAGI. Between the trimmed V and J ends, which lost 6 bases and 8 bases, there was a span of 13 bases. The chain's CDR3 is CASSMTGRGYTF. For the CDR3, the DNA is TGTGCCAGCAGCATGACAGGACGCGGCTACACCTTC.

V usage is TRBV11-3 and J usage is TRBJ2-1, with D possibly TRBD2 on 7 matching bases. This CDR3 has 16 residues. V lost 1 base and J lost 2, with 12 bases in between. Per germline, CDR1 SGHNT and CDR2 YENEEA. In nucleotides, the CDR3 is TGTGCCAGCAGCTTAGGGGGGGGCCTCGCCTACAATGAGCAGTTCTTC. Translated: CASSLGGGLAYNEQFF. Full variable domain (remainder filled in from reference TRBV11-3 and TRBJ2-1): EAGVVQSPRYKIIEKKQPVAFWCNPISGHNTLYWYLQNLGQGPELLIRYENEEAVDDSQLPKDRFSAERLKGVDSTLKIQPAELGDSAVYLCASSLGGGLAYNEQFFGPGTRLTVL.

The chain joins TRBV7-9 to TRBJ1-1; 7 bases agree with TRBD1. Germline assignment: CDR1 SEHNR and CDR2 FQNEAQ (reference sequence). J lost 4 bases, V lost 4 bases, and 6 bases had no gene match. The CDR3 extends over 14 amino acids. This chain's CDR3 is CASSSPGQSTEAFF. The CDR3 nucleotides are TGTGCCAGCAGCTCTCCGGGACAGAGCACTGAAGCTTTCTTT. The full variable domain, its missing parts supplied by reference TRBV7-9 and TRBJ1-1, is DTGVSQNPRHKITKRGQNVTFRCDPISEHNRLYWYRQTLGQGPEFLTYFQNEAQLEKSRLLSDRFSAERPKGSFSTLEIQRTEQGDSAMYLCASSSPGQSTEAFFGQGTRLTVV.

This chain joins TRBV6-6 and TRBJ2-1; 7 positions agree with TRBD1. Germline loops: CDR1 MNHNY, CDR2 SVGAGI (reference sequence). The CDR3 sequence is 12 residues long. V trimming: 5 bases; J trimming: 8 bases; junction bases outside the gene matches: 3. CDR3 coding DNA: TGTGCCAGCAGTCAGGGGGATTATGAGCAGTTCTTC. Protein product: CASSQGDYEQFF.

This rearrangement joins TRBV2 to TRBJ1-4, with 8 positions matching TRBD1. In germline, CDR1 is SNHLY, CDR2 FYNNEI. CDR3 size: 16 residues. Losses at the gene ends were 1 base for V and 5 bases for J; bases not matched to a gene: 6. CDR3 region: CASSEGLQGVNEKLFF. CDR3 bases: TGTGCCAGCAGTGAAGGGTTACAGGGGGTGAATGAAAAACTGTTTTTT. Supplemented by reference TRBV2 and TRBJ1-4, the full variable domain reads EPEVTQTPSHQVTQMGQEVILRCVPISNHLYFYWYRQILGQKVEFLVSFYNNEISEKSEIFDDQFSVERPDGSNFTLKIRSTKLEDSAMYFCASSEGLQGVNEKLFFGSGTQLSVL.

The gene calls are TRBV5-1 and TRBJ2-2; 10 bases line up with TRBD2. Trimming took 4 bases from V and 0 from J; bases not matched to a gene: 6. CDR1 and CDR2 from the germline V gene are SGHRS and YFSETQ. This CDR3 has 17 amino acids. The CDR3 here is CASSVVTSGANTGELFF. CDR3 nucleotide sequence: TGCGCCAGCAGCGTGGTTACTAGCGGGGCGAACACCGGGGAGCTGTTTTTT.

The chain employs TRBV6-5 and TRBJ2-1; 8 bases match TRBD1. V shed 6 bases and J 5 bases; nucleotides not matched to a gene: 9. This CDR3 is built from 15 residues. Per germline, CDR1 MNHEY and CDR2 SVGAGI. The CDR3 loop reads CASRTDRAPDNEQFF. The CDR3 coding sequence is TGTGCCAGCAGAACGGACAGGGCGCCCGACAATGAGCAGTTCTTC.

This chain uses TRBV11-3 with TRBJ2-2; D ambiguous. Germline V gene data show CDR1 as SGHNT and CDR2 as YENEEA. Deletions cut 5 bases from V and 6 bases from J, with 13 bases between. This CDR3 is built from 14 residues. The DNA for the CDR3 is TGTGCCAGCAGCCCCAACGGAGCAGCCGGGGAGCTGTTTTTT. This translates into CASSPNGAAGELFF.

This sequence joins TRBV5-1 and TRBJ2-7; TRBD1 matches at 9 bases. The CDR3 runs to 18 residues. J was trimmed by 2 bases and V by 0 bases; bases with no gene match: 12. Germline CDR1 SGHRS, CDR2 YFSETQ. CDR3: CASSLALTGGRSPYEQYF. CDR3 coding DNA: TGCGCCAGCAGCTTGGCCTTGACAGGGGGGAGGTCCCCCTACGAGCAGTACTTC.

The V and J genes are TRBV28 and TRBJ1-2; D is perhaps TRBD1 (5 bases). Per the germline V gene, CDR1 is MDHEN and CDR2 is SYDVKM. The V and J ends lost 10 bases and 5 bases respectively, with 20 bases between them. The CDR3 extends over 14 amino acids. DNA of the CDR3: TGTGCCAACTCCCCAGGGCCCAGCGGGTATGGCTACACCTTC. This gives the protein CANSPGPSGYGYTF.

J is TRBJ2-7 and V is TRBV7-2; perhaps TRBD2 as D (5 bases). There are 16 residues in the CDR3. Germline V lookup: CDR1 SGHTA, CDR2 FQGNSA. Trimming left V 8 bases short and J 2 bases short, with 22 bases between. DNA for the CDR3: TGTGCCAGCGTGCCCCGACCCGGCGCGGGCCCCTACGAGCAGTACTTC. This gives the protein CASVPRPGAGPYEQYF.

J is TRBJ1-4 and V is TRBV7-9; 7 bases line up with TRBD1. Trimming removed 4 bases from V and 8 bases from J; junction bases left unmatched: 16. This CDR3 is built from 17 residues. Germline values: CDR1 SEHNR, CDR2 FQNEAQ (reference sequence). CDR3 in DNA: TGTGCCAGCAGCTCCCCAGTAGCGGACCAGGGGGAGGAAAAACTGTTTTTT. Its protein product is CASSSPVADQGEEKLFF.

Comments on this clone: One end of the junction is discordant with germline, which a read error may explain. The sample holds other DNA sequences that translate to the same CDR3. This chain uses TRBV29-1 with TRBJ1-6; weak D call: TRBD1 (6 bases). CDR3 length: 13 amino acids. Germline values: CDR1 SQVTM, CDR2 ANQGSEA. CDR3 amino acids: CSASTGFDSPLHF. In DNA form, the CDR3 reads TGCAGCGCTTCTACAGGGTTTGACTCACCCCTACACTTT. Complete variable domain (other parts from reference TRBV29-1 and TRBJ1-6): SAVISQKPSRDICQRGTSLTIQCQVDSQVTMMFWYRQQPGQSLTLIATANQGSEATYESGFVIDKFPISRPNLTFSTLTVSNMSPEDSSIYLCSASTGFDSPLHFGNGTRLTVT.

This sequence joins TRBV18 and TRBJ2-5, with a possible D match to TRBD2 (6 bases). Germline V gene lookup returns CDR1 KGHSH and CDR2 LQKENI. V lost 6 bases to trimming and J lost 2 bases, with 22 bases between them. This CDR3 has 17 amino acids. The CDR3: CASSRKQSGVRQETQYF. DNA of the CDR3: TGTGCCAGCTCGCGCAAACAGTCGGGAGTACGGCAAGAGACCCAGTACTTC.

The V gene is TRBV28, the J gene TRBJ1-5; TRBD1 aligns across 8 bases. The CDR3 extends over 15 amino acids. The germline CDR1 and CDR2 sequences are MDHEN and SYDVKM. Trimming at V came to 4 bases and at J to 7 bases, leaving 9 bases not matched to a gene. CDR3 region: CASSSPGQGGQPQHF. DNA of the CDR3: TGTGCCAGCAGTTCTCCCGGACAGGGTGGGCAGCCCCAGCATTTT.

As DNA, the CDR3 is TGTGCCAGCAGCAGAGGACAGTTCGCCTACGAGCAGTACTTC. Translating it yields CASSRGQFAYEQYF. V is TRBV5-6 and J is TRBJ2-7; D might be TRBD1 (6 bases). V lost 4 bases, J lost 2 bases, and 13 bases lay in between. Germline values: CDR1 SGHDT, CDR2 YYEEEE. This CDR3 region has 14 residues.

This chain joins TRBV4-1 and TRBJ1-2; tentative D call: TRBD1 (5 bases). The CDR3 runs 16 residues. The ends were cut back, 0 bases at V and 0 bases at J, with 11 bases in the middle. Looked up from germline, CDR1 is MGHRA and CDR2 is YSYEKL. CDR3 bases: TGCGCCAGCAGCCAAGATGGCAGGGAAGCTAACTATGGCTACACCTTC. It codes for CASSQDGREANYGYTF.

V gene TRBV27 combines with J gene TRBJ1-1; possible D gene TRBD1, 5 bases. This CDR3 spans 14 amino acids. Trimming took 6 bases from V and 5 from J, leaving 16 bases between them. Per germline, CDR1 MNHEY and CDR2 SMNVEV (reference sequence). The CDR3 coding sequence is TGTGCCAGCAGGGGAATCATCCAGGGAACTGAAGCTTTCTTT. Translation gives CASRGIIQGTEAFF.

The rearrangement joins TRBV5-6 to TRBJ1-6, with a possible D match to TRBD1 (5 bases). Germline CDR1 SGHDT, CDR2 YYEEEE. Trimming pared 4 bases from V and 4 bases from J, leaving 9 bases between. CDR3 size: 14 residues. The CDR3 DNA reads as TGTGCCAGCAGCGGGGGGGGTTATAATTCACCCCTCCACTTT. As protein: CASSGGGYNSPLHF.

CDR3 residues: CASRERGQETQYF. Written as DNA, the CDR3 is TGTGCCAGCAGGGAAAGGGGGCAAGAGACCCAGTACTTC. The chain uses TRBV6-1 and TRBJ2-5, with D perhaps TRBD1 (6 bases). The CDR3 loop spans 13 amino acids. V was cut by 6 bases and J by 2 bases, with 10 bases left in between. Germline CDR1 and CDR2: MNHNS and SASEGT.

The chain recombines TRBV5-8 with TRBJ1-6; 7 bases line up with TRBD1. Germline V lookup: CDR1 SGHTS, CDR2 YDEGEE. The CDR3 is 15 residues long. Unmatched junction bases numbered 3, after V lost 0 bases and J lost 6 bases. CDR3 DNA: TGTGCCAGCAGCTTGGAGGCAGGGGGTAATTCACCCCTCCACTTT. Protein: CASSLEAGGNSPLHF.